A selection of T cell receptor beta chains follows, all from one sample in a study of cytomegalovirus exposure and HLA in healthy donors. The assay was immunoSEQ multiplex PCR, and TCRdb's table has in-frame clones only and misses some. The sample contains 97,000 or so clones, around a tenth of which appear only once. The sample consisted of PBMCs. The receptors were sampled from a man between 50 and 59 years old in good health and CMV-seropositive. CDR3s include the opening cysteine and the closing phenylalanine or tryptophan. D genes are given only for firm matches. Rows may omit the clone size; those that give it use once, few, many or a size class.

abundance: few
j_gene: TRBJ1-2
d_gene: TRBD1
v_gene: TRBV7-2
CDR3aa: CASSFWGQGGGYTF
CDR3nt: TGTGCCAGCAGCTTTTGGGGACAGGGGGGAGGCTACACCTTC

abundance: few
j_gene: TRBJ1-2
d_gene: TRBD1
v_gene: TRBV28
CDR3aa: CASGRTGGYGYTF
CDR3nt: TGTGCCAGCGGAAGGACAGGGGGATATGGCTACACCTTC

abundance: few
j_gene: TRBJ2-3
d_gene: TRBD1
v_gene: TRBV18
CDR3aa: CASSPFPGTGTDTQYF
CDR3nt: TGTGCCAGCTCACCATTTCCCGGGACAGGCACAGATACGCAGTATTTT

abundance: few
j_gene: TRBJ2-6
d_gene: .
v_gene: TRBV7-9
CDR3aa: CASSFGSMRPSGANVLTF
CDR3nt: TGTGCCAGCAGCTTCGGTTCGATGCGGCCCTCTGGGGCCAACGTCCTGACTTTC

abundance: few
j_gene: TRBJ1-3
d_gene: .
v_gene: TRBV19
CDR3aa: CASSIKQSGNTIYF
CDR3nt: TGTGCCAGTAGTATAAAGCAATCTGGAAACACCATATATTTT

abundance: many
j_gene: TRBJ2-7
d_gene: .
v_gene: TRBV18
CDR3aa: CASSPTDKPYEQYF
CDR3nt: TGTGCCAGCTCGCCGACGGACAAACCCTACGAGCAGTACTTC

abundance: few
j_gene: TRBJ2-5
d_gene: .
v_gene: TRBV7-9
CDR3aa: CASNLWGVEETQYF
CDR3nt: TGTGCCAGCAACCTTTGGGGGGTGGAAGAGACCCAGTACTTC

abundance: few
j_gene: TRBJ1-5
d_gene: TRBD1
v_gene: TRBV28
CDR3aa: CASSLGQANQPQHF
CDR3nt: TGTGCCAGCAGTTTAGGACAGGCGAATCAGCCCCAGCATTTT

abundance: .
j_gene: TRBJ2-1
d_gene: TRBD2
v_gene: TRBV4-2
CDR3aa: CASSQGGRTSGYNEQFF
CDR3nt: TGTGCCAGCAGCCAAGGGGGACGGACTAGCGGGTACAATGAGCAGTTCTTC

abundance: few
j_gene: TRBJ1-3
d_gene: TRBD1
v_gene: TRBV10-2
CDR3aa: CASGWDSGNTIYF
CDR3nt: TGCGCCAGCGGATGGGACAGTGGAAACACCATATATTTT

abundance: few
j_gene: TRBJ2-2
d_gene: .
v_gene: TRBV9
CDR3aa: CASSVNTGGDTGELFF
CDR3nt: TGTGCCAGCAGCGTAAACACAGGGGGGGACACCGGGGAGCTGTTTTTT

abundance: .
j_gene: TRBJ2-2
d_gene: .
v_gene: TRBV6-6
CDR3aa: CASRHITGELFF
CDR3nt: TGTGCCAGCAGACACATCACCGGGGAGCTGTTTTTT

abundance: .
j_gene: TRBJ2-7
d_gene: TRBD1
v_gene: TRBV5-4
CDR3aa: CASSPQDRHSYEQYF
CDR3nt: TGTGCCAGCAGCCCCCAGGACAGGCACTCCTACGAGCAGTACTTC

abundance: few
j_gene: TRBJ2-5
d_gene: .
v_gene: TRBV29-1
CDR3aa: CSVELEASIETQYF
CDR3nt: TGCAGCGTTGAGCTTGAGGCTAGCATTGAGACCCAGTACTTC

abundance: .
j_gene: TRBJ2-7
d_gene: TRBD1
v_gene: TRBV7-9
CDR3aa: CASRPTGTYEQYF
CDR3nt: TGTGCCAGCCGGCCGACAGGGACCTACGAGCAGTACTTC

abundance: .
j_gene: TRBJ1-1
d_gene: .
v_gene: TRBV2
CDR3aa: CASSESRNTEAFF
CDR3nt: TGTGCCAGCAGTGAATCCCGGAACACTGAAGCTTTCTTT

abundance: .
j_gene: TRBJ2-6
d_gene: TRBD1
v_gene: TRBV19
CDR3aa: CASMGGTGVSGANVLTF
CDR3nt: TGTGCCAGTATGGGGGGGACAGGGGTCTCTGGGGCCAACGTCCTGACTTTC

abundance: .
j_gene: TRBJ2-7
d_gene: .
v_gene: TRBV30
CDR3aa: CAWSVPTGRYEQYF
CDR3nt: TGTGCCTGGAGTGTACCCACAGGCCGCTACGAGCAGTACTTC

abundance: few
j_gene: TRBJ1-1
d_gene: .
v_gene: TRBV2
CDR3aa: CASSGTRNTEAFF
CDR3nt: TGTGCCAGCAGTGGGACAAGGAACACTGAAGCTTTCTTT

abundance: .
j_gene: TRBJ1-4
d_gene: .
v_gene: TRBV28
CDR3aa: CASSLQGETNEKLFF
CDR3nt: TGTGCCAGCAGCCTACAGGGAGAAACTAATGAAAAACTGTTTTTT

abundance: .
j_gene: TRBJ1-1
d_gene: TRBD1
v_gene: TRBV27
CDR3aa: CASSPQRGRTGRTEAFF
CDR3nt: TGTGCCAGCAGTCCCCAGAGGGGCCGGACAGGGAGAACTGAAGCTTTCTTT

abundance: few
j_gene: TRBJ2-7
d_gene: .
v_gene: TRBV11-2
CDR3aa: CASSTAYEQYF
CDR3nt: TGTGCCAGCAGTACAGCCTACGAGCAGTACTTC

abundance: .
j_gene: TRBJ2-5
d_gene: .
v_gene: TRBV9
CDR3aa: CASSAGAFETQYF
CDR3nt: TGTGCCAGCAGCGCCGGAGCGTTCGAGACCCAGTACTTC

abundance: few
j_gene: TRBJ2-7
d_gene: .
v_gene: TRBV10-3
CDR3aa: CAIGGTPTVYEQYF
CDR3nt: TGTGCCATCGGAGGGACCCCGACCGTCTACGAGCAGTACTTC

abundance: many
j_gene: TRBJ1-3
d_gene: TRBD1
v_gene: TRBV4-1
CDR3aa: CASSQDGTGSGNTIYF
CDR3nt: TGCGCCAGCAGCCAAGATGGGACAGGCTCTGGAAACACCATATATTTT

abundance: few
j_gene: TRBJ1-1
d_gene: .
v_gene: TRBV15
CDR3aa: CATSRTIEGTEAFF
CDR3nt: TGTGCCACCAGCAGAACAATCGAGGGCACTGAAGCTTTCTTT

abundance: .
j_gene: TRBJ1-5
d_gene: .
v_gene: TRBV20-1
CDR3aa: CSASTQGPQHF
CDR3nt: TGCAGTGCTTCCACACAGGGACCCCAGCATTTT

abundance: few
j_gene: TRBJ1-2
d_gene: TRBD1
v_gene: TRBV7-2
CDR3aa: CASSLAPGQGVYGYTF
CDR3nt: TGTGCCAGCAGCTTAGCGCCGGGACAGGGTGTCTATGGCTACACCTTC

abundance: .
j_gene: TRBJ2-7
d_gene: .
v_gene: TRBV28
CDR3aa: CASSLQGRNEQYF
CDR3nt: TGTGCCAGCAGTTTACAGGGGCGAAACGAGCAGTACTTC

abundance: .
j_gene: TRBJ2-7
d_gene: .
v_gene: TRBV9
CDR3aa: CASSVAFGYEQYF
CDR3nt: TGTGCCAGCAGCGTAGCTTTCGGTTACGAGCAGTACTTC

abundance: many
j_gene: TRBJ2-2
d_gene: TRBD2
v_gene: TRBV7-7
CDR3aa: CASRPGTSGPGELFF
CDR3nt: TGTGCTAGCAGACCGGGGACTAGCGGTCCCGGGGAGCTGTTTTTT

abundance: few
j_gene: TRBJ1-5
d_gene: .
v_gene: TRBV19
CDR3aa: CASSLKNQPQHF
CDR3nt: TGTGCCAGTAGTCTAAAAAATCAGCCCCAGCATTTT

abundance: .
j_gene: TRBJ1-1
d_gene: .
v_gene: TRBV30
CDR3aa: CAWDRDTENTEAFF
CDR3nt: TGTGCCTGGGACCGGGACACTGAGAACACTGAAGCTTTCTTT

abundance: few
j_gene: TRBJ1-2
d_gene: TRBD1
v_gene: TRBV5-6
CDR3aa: CASSYTDRGPRLGYGYTF
CDR3nt: TGTGCCAGCAGCTACACCGACAGGGGCCCTCGGTTAGGCTATGGCTACACCTTC

abundance: few
j_gene: TRBJ1-4
d_gene: .
v_gene: TRBV7-2
CDR3aa: CASSLFMASRGNEKLFF
CDR3nt: TGTGCCAGCAGCTTATTTATGGCCTCAAGGGGAAATGAAAAACTGTTTTTT